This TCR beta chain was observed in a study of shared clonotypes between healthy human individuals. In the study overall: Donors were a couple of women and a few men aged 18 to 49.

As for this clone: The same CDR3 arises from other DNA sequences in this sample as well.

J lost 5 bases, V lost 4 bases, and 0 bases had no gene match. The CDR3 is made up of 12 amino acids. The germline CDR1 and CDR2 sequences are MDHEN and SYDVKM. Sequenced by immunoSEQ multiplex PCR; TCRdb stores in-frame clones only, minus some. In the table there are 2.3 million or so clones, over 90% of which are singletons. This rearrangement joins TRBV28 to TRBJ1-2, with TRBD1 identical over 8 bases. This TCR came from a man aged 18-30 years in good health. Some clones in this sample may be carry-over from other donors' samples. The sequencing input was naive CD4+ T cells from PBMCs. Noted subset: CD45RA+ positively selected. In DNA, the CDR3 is TGTGCCAGCAGTTGGACAGGGTATGGCTACACCTTC. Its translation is CASSWTGYGYTF.